The source of this TCR beta chain is a study of T cells in Graves' hyperthyroidism and ophthalmopathy. General study points: The majority of expanded thyroid clonotypes above 0.001 also appeared in blood.

RNA transcripts gave rise to amplified TCR beta CDR3 regions. An initial round of RT-PCR targeting the TCR CDR3 relied on the HTBI primer set. Each CDR3 protein is one row after TCRdb ran MiXCR on the multiplex PCR reads. The repertoire includes nearly 600,000 distinct CDR3 sequences, 14% of them detected once, and around 7% sits in the top ten. Investigators excluded patients with uncontrolled infection, other autoimmune disease, pregnancy or lactation. Comment on this clonotype: Its antigen is unidentified.

The specimen sequenced was blood. This TCR was recovered from a young woman with Graves' ophthalmopathy.

CDR3 nucleotides: TGCGCCAGCAGCCAAGAGGGGACAGGGGGGCAAGAGACCCAGTACTTC. Protein: CASSQEGTGGQETQYF. The chain is built from TRBV4-1 and TRBJ2-5; 11 nucleotides match TRBD1. The ends lost 0 bases at V and 2 bases at J; junction bases unmatched: 2. This CDR3 spans 16 amino acids. Germline assignment: CDR1 MGHRA and CDR2 YSYEKL.